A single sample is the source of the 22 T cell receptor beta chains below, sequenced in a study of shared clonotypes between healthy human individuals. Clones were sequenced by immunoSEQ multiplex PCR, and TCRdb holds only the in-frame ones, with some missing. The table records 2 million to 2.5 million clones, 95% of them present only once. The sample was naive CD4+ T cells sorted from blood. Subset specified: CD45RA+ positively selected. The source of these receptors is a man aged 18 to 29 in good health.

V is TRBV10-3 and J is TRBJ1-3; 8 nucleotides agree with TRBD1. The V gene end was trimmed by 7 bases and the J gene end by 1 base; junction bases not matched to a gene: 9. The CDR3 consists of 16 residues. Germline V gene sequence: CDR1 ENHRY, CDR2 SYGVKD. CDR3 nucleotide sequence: TGTGCCATCACCCAGGACAGGGTGGGTTCTGGAAACACCATATATTTT. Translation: CAITQDRVGSGNTIYF.

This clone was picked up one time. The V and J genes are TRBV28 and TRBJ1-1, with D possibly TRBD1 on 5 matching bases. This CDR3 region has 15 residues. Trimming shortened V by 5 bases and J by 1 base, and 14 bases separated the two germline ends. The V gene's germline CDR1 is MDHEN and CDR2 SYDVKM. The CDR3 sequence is CASSPSRGSNTEAFF. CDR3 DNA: TGTGCCAGCAGTCCGTCGAGGGGCTCGAACACTGAAGCTTTCTTT.

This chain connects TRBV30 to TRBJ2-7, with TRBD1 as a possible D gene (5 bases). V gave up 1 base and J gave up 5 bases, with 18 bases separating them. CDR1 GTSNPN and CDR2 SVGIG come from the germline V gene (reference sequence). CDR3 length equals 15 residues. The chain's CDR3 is CAWSGGPPSTHEQYF. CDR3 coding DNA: TGTGCCTGGAGTGGGGGCCCACCATCTACCCACGAGCAGTACTTC.

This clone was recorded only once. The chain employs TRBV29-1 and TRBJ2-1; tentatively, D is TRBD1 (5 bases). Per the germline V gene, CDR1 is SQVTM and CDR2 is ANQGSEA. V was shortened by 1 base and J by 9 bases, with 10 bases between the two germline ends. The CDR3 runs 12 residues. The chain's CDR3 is CSVEGIRVEQFF. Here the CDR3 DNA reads TGCAGCGTTGAAGGGATCAGGGTTGAGCAGTTCTTC.

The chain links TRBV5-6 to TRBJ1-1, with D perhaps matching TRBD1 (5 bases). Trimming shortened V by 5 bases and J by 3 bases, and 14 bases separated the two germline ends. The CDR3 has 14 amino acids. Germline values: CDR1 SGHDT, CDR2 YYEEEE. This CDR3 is CASSWDFSYTEAFF. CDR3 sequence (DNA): TGTGCCAGCAGTTGGGACTTCTCATACACTGAAGCTTTCTTT.

CDR3 sequence reads: CSGRESRGYPAEQYF. For the CDR3, the DNA is TGCAGCGGGAGAGAGTCGCGGGGCTATCCGGCCGAGCAGTACTTC. V and J are TRBV29-1 and TRBJ2-7, with D perhaps matching TRBD2 (6 bases). This CDR3 comprises 15 residues. Trimming cost V 7 bases and J 6 bases, with 25 bases left between them. Germline V gives CDR1 SQVTM, CDR2 ANQGSEA.

In DNA, the CDR3 is TGTGCCAGCAGCTTGGGCGGAAAGAACACTGAAGCTTTCTTT. It is translated as CASSLGGKNTEAFF. The chain couples TRBV5-8 to TRBJ1-1; no firm D call. V lost 0 bases to trimming and J lost 1 base, with 7 bases between them. The CDR3 is made up of 14 amino acids. Germline-derived CDR1 and CDR2 are SGHTS and YDEGEE.

CDR3 residues: CASSQQGAEQFF. CDR3 in DNA: TGTGCCAGCAGTCAACAGGGGGCTGAGCAGTTCTTC. V is TRBV2 and J is TRBJ2-1; 9 bases are shared with TRBD1. In germline, CDR1 is SNHLY, CDR2 FYNNEI. J was trimmed by 9 bases and V by 5 bases; bases with no gene match: 2. The CDR3 is made up of 12 amino acids.

The CDR3 DNA follows: TGTGCCAGCAGTGGGGGAGGGGGGATTTATGGCTACACCTTC. Its protein is CASSGGGGIYGYTF. This chain uses TRBV6-1 with TRBJ1-2, with D possibly TRBD1 on 6 matching bases. Germline CDR1 is MNHNS and CDR2 is SASEGT. The CDR3 totals 14 residues. Trimming took off 4 bases at V and 5 bases at J, with 14 bases between the two ends.

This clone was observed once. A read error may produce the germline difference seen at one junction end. The CDR3 DNA follows: TGTGCTAGCAGCAAGGGGACACTAGAGACCCAGTACTTC. It translates to CASSKGTLETQYF. This chain uses TRBV7-7 with TRBJ2-5, with a possible D match to TRBD1 (6 bases). The CDR3 totals 13 residues. Per germline, CDR1 SSHAT and CDR2 FNYEAQ (reference sequence).

CDR3: CASSPRDGNNEKLFF. CDR3 nucleotides: TGTGCCAGTAGTCCTCGGGACGGAAATAATGAAAAACTGTTTTTT. This rearrangement joins TRBV19 to TRBJ1-4, with D possibly TRBD1 on 5 matching bases. CDR1 is LNHDA and CDR2 is SQIVND in the germline V gene (reference sequence). Deletions cut 5 bases from V and 4 bases from J, with 14 bases between. The CDR3 is 15 residues long.

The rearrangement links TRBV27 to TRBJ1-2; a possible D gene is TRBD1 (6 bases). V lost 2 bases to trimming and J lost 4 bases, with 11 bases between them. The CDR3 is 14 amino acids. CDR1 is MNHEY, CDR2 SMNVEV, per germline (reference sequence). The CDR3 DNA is TGTGCCAGCAGTTTAAACCGGGACATCTATGGCTACACCTTC. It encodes CASSLNRDIYGYTF.

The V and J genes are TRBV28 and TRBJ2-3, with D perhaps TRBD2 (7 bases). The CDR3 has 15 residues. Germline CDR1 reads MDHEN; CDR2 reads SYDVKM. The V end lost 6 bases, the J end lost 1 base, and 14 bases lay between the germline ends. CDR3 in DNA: TGTGCCAGCAGCCAAGGGGGGGCCGGCACAGATACGCAGTATTTT. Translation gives CASSQGGAGTDTQYF.

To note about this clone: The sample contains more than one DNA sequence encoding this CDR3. The CDR3 reads CASSPTSGDYNEQFF. CDR3 in DNA: TGTGCCAGCAGCCCAACTAGCGGCGATTACAATGAGCAGTTCTTC. V is TRBV9 and J is TRBJ2-1; 8 bases map to TRBD2. The V segment lost 4 bases and the J segment 4 bases; nucleotides outside the gene matches: 7. Germline CDR1 SGDLS, CDR2 YYNGEE. The CDR3 consists of 15 residues.

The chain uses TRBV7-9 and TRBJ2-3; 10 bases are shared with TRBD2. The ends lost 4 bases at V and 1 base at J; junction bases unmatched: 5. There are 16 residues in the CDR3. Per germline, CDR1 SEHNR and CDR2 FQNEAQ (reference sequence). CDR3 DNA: TGTGCCAGCAGCTCACGACTAGCGGGTGGCACAGATACGCAGTATTTT. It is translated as CASSSRLAGGTDTQYF.

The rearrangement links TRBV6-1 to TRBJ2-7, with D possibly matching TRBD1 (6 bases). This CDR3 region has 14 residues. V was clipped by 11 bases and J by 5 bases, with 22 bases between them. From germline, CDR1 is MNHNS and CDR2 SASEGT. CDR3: CAGRFTGSSHEQYF. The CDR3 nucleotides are TGTGCCGGAAGGTTCACAGGGTCTTCCCACGAGCAGTACTTC.

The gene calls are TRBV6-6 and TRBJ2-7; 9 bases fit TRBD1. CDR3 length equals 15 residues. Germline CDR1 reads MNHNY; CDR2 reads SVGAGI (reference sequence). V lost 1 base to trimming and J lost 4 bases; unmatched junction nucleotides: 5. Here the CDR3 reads CASSYWGQGEYEQYF. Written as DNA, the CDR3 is TGTGCCAGCAGTTACTGGGGACAGGGTGAATACGAGCAGTACTTC.

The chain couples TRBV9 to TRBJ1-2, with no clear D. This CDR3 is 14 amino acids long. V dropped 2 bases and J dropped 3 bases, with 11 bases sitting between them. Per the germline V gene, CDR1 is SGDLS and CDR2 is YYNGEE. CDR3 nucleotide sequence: TGTGCCAGCAGCGTCAGGTGGGGTGACTATGGCTACACCTTC. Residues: CASSVRWGDYGYTF.

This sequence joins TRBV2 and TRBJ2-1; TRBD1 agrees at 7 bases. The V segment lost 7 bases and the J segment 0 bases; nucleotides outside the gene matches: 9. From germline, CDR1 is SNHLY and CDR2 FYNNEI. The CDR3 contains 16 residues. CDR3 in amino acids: CASTLRTGSSYNEQFF. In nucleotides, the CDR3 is TGTGCCAGCACCCTCCGGACAGGCAGCTCCTACAATGAGCAGTTCTTC.

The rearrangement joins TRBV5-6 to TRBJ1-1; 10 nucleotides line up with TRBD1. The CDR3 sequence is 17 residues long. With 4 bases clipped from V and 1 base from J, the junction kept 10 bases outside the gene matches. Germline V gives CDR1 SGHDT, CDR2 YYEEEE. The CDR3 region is CASSPRTGGFRNTEAFF. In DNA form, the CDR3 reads TGTGCCAGCAGCCCCAGGACAGGGGGATTCCGGAACACTGAAGCTTTCTTT.

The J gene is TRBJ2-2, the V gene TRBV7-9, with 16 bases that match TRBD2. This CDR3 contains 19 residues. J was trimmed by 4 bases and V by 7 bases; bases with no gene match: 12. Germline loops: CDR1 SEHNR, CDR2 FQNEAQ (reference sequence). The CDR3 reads CASISPGTSGGGRTGELFF. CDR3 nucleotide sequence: TGTGCCAGCATTTCCCCCGGGACTAGCGGGGGGGGACGCACCGGGGAGCTGTTTTTT.

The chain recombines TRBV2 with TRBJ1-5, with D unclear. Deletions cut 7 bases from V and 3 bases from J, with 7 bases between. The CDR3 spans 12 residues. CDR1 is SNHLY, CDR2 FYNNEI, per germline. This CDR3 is CASTSNNQPQHF. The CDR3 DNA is TGTGCCAGCACAAGCAACAATCAGCCCCAGCATTTT.